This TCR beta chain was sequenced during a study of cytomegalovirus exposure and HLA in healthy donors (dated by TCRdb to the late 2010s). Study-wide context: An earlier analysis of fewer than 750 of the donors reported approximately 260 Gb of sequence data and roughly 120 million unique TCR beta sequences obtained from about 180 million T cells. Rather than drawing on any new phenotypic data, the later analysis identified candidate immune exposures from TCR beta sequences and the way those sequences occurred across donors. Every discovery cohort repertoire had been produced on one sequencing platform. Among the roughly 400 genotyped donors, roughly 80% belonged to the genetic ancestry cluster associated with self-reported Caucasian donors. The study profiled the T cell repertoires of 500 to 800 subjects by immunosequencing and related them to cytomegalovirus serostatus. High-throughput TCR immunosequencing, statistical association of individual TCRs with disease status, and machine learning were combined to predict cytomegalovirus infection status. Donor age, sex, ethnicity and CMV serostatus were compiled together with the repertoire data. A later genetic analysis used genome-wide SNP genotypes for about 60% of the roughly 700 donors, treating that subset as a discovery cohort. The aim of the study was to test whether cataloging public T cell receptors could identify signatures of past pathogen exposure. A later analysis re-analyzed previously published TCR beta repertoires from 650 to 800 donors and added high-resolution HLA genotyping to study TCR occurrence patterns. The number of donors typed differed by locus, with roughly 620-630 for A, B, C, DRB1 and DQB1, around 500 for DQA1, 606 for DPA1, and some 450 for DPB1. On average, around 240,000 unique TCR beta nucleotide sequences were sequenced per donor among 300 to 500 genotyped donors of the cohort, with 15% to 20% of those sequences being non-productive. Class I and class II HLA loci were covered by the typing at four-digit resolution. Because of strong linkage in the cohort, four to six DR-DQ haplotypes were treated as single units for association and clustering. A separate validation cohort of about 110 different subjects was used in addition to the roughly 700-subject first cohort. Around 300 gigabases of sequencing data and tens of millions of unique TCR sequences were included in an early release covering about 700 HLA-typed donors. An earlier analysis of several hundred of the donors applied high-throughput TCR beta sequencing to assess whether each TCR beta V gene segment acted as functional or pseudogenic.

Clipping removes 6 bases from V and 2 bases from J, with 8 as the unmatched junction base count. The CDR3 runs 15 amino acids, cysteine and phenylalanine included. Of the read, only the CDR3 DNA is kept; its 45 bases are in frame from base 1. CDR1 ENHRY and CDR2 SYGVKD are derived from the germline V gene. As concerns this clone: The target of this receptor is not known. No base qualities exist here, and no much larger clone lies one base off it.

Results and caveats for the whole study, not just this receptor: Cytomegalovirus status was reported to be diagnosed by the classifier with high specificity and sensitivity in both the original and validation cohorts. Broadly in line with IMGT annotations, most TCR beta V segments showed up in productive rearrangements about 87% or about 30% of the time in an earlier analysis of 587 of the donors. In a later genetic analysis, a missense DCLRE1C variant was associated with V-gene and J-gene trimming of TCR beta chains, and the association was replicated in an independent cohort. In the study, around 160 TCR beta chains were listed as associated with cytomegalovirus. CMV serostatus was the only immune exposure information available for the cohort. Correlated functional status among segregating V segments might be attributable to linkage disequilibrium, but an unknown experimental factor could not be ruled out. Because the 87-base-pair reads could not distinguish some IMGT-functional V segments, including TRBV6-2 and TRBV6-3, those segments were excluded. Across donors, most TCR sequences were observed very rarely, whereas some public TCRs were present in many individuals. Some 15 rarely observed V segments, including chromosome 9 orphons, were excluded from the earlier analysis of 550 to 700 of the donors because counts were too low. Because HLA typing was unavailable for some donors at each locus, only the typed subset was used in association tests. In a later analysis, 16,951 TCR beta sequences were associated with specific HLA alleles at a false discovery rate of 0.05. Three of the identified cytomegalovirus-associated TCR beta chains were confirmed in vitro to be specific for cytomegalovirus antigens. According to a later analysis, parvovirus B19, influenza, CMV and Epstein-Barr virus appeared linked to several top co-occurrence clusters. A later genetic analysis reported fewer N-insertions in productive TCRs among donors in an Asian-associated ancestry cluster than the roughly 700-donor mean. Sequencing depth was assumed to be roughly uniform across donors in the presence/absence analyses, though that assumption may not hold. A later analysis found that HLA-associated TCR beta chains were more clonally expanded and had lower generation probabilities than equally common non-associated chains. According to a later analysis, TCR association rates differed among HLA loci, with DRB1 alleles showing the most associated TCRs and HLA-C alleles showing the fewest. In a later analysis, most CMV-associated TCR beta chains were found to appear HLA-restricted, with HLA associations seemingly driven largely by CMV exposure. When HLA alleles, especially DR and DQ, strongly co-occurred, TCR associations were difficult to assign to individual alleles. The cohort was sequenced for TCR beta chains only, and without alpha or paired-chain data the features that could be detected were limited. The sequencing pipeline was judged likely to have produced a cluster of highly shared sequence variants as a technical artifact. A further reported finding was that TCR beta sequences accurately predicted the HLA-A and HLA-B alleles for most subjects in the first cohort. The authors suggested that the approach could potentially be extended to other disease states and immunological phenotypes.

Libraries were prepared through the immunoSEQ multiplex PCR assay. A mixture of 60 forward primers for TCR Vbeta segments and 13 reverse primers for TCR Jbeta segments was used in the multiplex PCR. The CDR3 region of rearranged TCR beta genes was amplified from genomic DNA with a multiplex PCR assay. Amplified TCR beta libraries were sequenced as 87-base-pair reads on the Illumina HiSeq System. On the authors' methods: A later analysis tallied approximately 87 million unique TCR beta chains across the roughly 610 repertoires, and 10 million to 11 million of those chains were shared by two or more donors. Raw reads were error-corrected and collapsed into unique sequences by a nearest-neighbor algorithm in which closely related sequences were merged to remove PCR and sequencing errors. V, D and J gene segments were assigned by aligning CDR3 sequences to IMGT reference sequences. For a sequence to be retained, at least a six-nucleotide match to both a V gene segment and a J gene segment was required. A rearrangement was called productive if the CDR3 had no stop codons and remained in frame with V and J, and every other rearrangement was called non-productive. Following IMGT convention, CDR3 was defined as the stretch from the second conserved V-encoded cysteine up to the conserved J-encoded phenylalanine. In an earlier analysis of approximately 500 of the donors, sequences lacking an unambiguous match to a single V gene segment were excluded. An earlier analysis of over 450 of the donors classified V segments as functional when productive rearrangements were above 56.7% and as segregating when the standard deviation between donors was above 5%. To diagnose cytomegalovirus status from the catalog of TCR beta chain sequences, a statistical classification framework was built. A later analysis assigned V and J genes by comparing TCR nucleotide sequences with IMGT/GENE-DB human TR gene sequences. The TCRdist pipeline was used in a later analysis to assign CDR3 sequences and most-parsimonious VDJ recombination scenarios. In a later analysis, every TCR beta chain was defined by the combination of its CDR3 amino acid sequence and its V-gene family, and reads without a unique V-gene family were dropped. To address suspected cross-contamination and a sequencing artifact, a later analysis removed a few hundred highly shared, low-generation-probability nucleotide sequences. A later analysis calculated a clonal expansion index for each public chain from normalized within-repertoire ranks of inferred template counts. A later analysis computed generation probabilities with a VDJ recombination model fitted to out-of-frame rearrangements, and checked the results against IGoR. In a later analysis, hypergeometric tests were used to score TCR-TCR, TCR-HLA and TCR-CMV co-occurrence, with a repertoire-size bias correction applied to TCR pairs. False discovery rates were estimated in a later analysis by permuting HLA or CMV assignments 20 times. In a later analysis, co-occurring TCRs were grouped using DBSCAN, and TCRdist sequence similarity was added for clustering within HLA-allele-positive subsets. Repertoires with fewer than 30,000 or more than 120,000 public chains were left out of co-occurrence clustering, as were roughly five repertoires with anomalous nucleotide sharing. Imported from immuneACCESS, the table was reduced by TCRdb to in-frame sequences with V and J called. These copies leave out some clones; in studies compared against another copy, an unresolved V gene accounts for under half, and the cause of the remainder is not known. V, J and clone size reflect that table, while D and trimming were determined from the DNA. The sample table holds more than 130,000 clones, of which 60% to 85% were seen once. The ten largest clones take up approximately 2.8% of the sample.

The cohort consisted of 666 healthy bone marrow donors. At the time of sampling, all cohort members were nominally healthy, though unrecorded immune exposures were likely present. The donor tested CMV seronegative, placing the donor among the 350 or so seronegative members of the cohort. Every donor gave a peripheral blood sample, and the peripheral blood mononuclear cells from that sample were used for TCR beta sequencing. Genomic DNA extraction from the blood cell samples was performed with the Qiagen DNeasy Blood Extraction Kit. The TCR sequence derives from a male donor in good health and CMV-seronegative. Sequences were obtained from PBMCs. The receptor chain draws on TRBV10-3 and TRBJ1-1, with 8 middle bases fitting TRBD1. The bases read TGTGCCATCAGGATCTCGGACAGGGCCAACACTGAAGCTTTCTTT. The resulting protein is CAIRISDRANTEAFF.